These T cell receptor beta chains were read from a single sample in a study of blood T cell repertoires in COVID-19. Sequencing was performed with immunoSEQ multiplex PCR; in TCRdb, only in-frame clones are kept and a portion is missing. The data show some 83,000 clones, around 86% seen once. Sequencing was carried out using peripheral blood. These TCRs come from a man aged 50-59 years with active COVID-19. CDR3s include the opening cysteine and the closing phenylalanine or tryptophan. Fields, in order: clone size, D gene, J gene, V gene, CDR3 protein, CDR3 DNA. D genes are given only for firm matches. Only part of the rows carry a size: once, few, many, or a class if the clone is expanded.

NA TRBD1 TRBJ1-3 TRBV7-2 CASSVTGAANTIYF TGTGCCAGCAGCGTGACAGGGGCGGCAAACACCATATATTTT
many TRBD2 TRBJ2-5 TRBV27 CASSRTGTSGQETQYF TGTGCCAGCAGTAGGACCGGGACTAGCGGACAAGAGACCCAGTACTTC
NA NA TRBJ2-5 TRBV20-1 CSAINEETQYF TGCAGTGCCATTAATGAGGAGACCCAGTACTTC
NA TRBD2 TRBJ2-3 TRBV5-1 CASSRTRVTDTQYF TGCGCCTCCTCCCGGACTAGAGTCACAGATACGCAGTATTTT
NA TRBD1 TRBJ1-3 TRBV11-3 CASSPAWDRAGNTIYF TGTGCCAGCAGCCCCGCCTGGGACAGGGCTGGAAACACCATATATTTT
NA TRBD1 TRBJ1-5 TRBV19 CASRSTSRGTGNNQPQHF TGTGCCAGTAGATCCACCTCGAGAGGGACAGGCAACAATCAGCCCCAGCATTTT
NA NA TRBJ2-5 TRBV7-8 CASSLVTQETQYF TGTGCCAGCAGCTTAGTTACTCAAGAGACCCAGTACTTC
NA NA TRBJ1-4 TRBV15 CATSRDPSGTQNEKLFF TGTGCCACCAGCAGAGATCCAAGCGGGACACAGAATGAAAAACTGTTTTTT
NA TRBD2 TRBJ2-7 TRBV5-6 CASSFRLAGAWEQYF TGTGCCAGCAGCTTCCGGCTAGCGGGAGCTTGGGAGCAGTACTTC
many TRBD1 TRBJ1-5 TRBV6-2/TRBV6-3 CASTPGTGDNQPQHF TGTGCCAGCACCCCCGGGACAGGCGATAATCAGCCCCAGCATTTT
NA NA TRBJ2-3 TRBV10-3 CAINRDTGDTQYF TGTGCCATCAACCGGGACACCGGAGATACGCAGTATTTT
NA TRBD2 TRBJ2-7 TRBV5-5 CASSLGWTSGNEQYF TGTGCCAGCAGCTTGGGATGGACTAGCGGGAACGAGCAGTACTTC
NA TRBD1 TRBJ2-2 TRBV24-1 CATRGEGATGELFF TGTGCCACCAGAGGTGAGGGGGCGACCGGGGAGCTGTTTTTT
once NA TRBJ1-4 TRBV6-5 CASSYSGLDGEKLFF TGTGCCAGCAGTTACTCTGGACTCGACGGTGAAAAACTGTTTTTT
NA NA TRBJ2-7 TRBV2 CASRSQGNEQYF TGTGCCAGCAGGTCACAGGGAAACGAGCAGTACTTC
once NA TRBJ2-5 TRBV5-1 CASARGYQETQYF TGCGCCAGCGCTCGGGGGTACCAAGAGACCCAGTACTTC
NA TRBD2 TRBJ2-1 TRBV6-2/TRBV6-3 CASSPGLERGNEQFF TGTGCCAGCAGTCCCGGACTAGAGAGAGGGAATGAGCAGTTCTTC
NA TRBD1 TRBJ1-2 TRBV30 CAWRPPGQGSWNGYTF TGTGCCTGGAGGCCCCCCGGACAGGGGTCGTGGAATGGCTACACCTTC
NA NA TRBJ1-2 TRBV3-1/TRBV3-2 CASSQGDRNYGYTF TGTGCCAGCAGCCAAGGTGACAGGAACTATGGCTACACCTTC
NA TRBD1 TRBJ2-3 TRBV2 CASREDRDRSTDTQYF TGTGCCAGCAGGGAAGACCGGGACAGGAGCACAGATACGCAGTATTTT
NA TRBD2 TRBJ2-3 TRBV19 CASSRVAAGADTQYF TGTGCCAGTAGTAGAGTCGCGGCGGGAGCAGATACGCAGTATTTT
few TRBD2 TRBJ2-5 TRBV18 CASSPPFGRGQETQYF TGTGCCAGCTCACCACCGTTCGGGAGGGGCCAAGAGACCCAGTACTTC
many TRBD2 TRBJ2-7 TRBV6-2/TRBV6-3 CASSYGTSVYEQYF TGTGCCAGCAGTTACGGGACTAGCGTATACGAGCAGTACTTC
NA NA TRBJ2-1 TRBV30 CACQGRSTFNEQFF TGTGCCTGCCAGGGCCGGTCCACCTTCAATGAGCAGTTCTTC
NA NA TRBJ2-3 TRBV19 CASRPGPVPVTDTQYF TGTGCCAGTAGGCCAGGTCCGGTCCCTGTCACAGATACGCAGTATTTT
once NA TRBJ2-6 TRBV2 CASSAQGSPGANVLTF TGTGCCAGCAGTGCGCAGGGATCTCCTGGGGCCAACGTCCTGACTTTC
NA TRBD1 TRBJ2-1 TRBV29-1 CSARGDRASNEQFF TGCAGCGCTCGGGGGGACAGGGCGTCCAATGAGCAGTTCTTC
once NA TRBJ2-3 TRBV4-2 CASRQGGGGLNTDTQYF TGTGCCAGCAGACAGGGCGGCGGGGGATTAAACACAGATACGCAGTATTTT
NA NA TRBJ2-3 TRBV7-3 CASSPGQILTDTQYF TGTGCCAGCAGCCCAGGACAGATTTTGACAGATACGCAGTATTTT
NA NA TRBJ2-7 TRBV7-8 CASSLDFVPGWSYEQYF TGTGCCAGCAGCTTAGATTTCGTCCCGGGATGGTCCTACGAGCAGTACTTC
NA TRBD1 TRBJ1-2 TRBV7-9 CASSFDTGTGGYGYTF TGTGCCAGCAGCTTCGACACCGGGACAGGGGGCTATGGCTACACCTTC
NA TRBD1 TRBJ2-7 TRBV24-1 CATSKGAGNEQYF TGTGCCACCAGTAAGGGGGCAGGGAACGAGCAGTACTTC
few NA TRBJ2-2 TRBV30 CAWSGYVGSLFF TGTGCCTGGAGTGGGTACGTCGGGAGTCTGTTTTTT
NA TRBD2 TRBJ2-7 TRBV19 CASSISSGGQYEQYF TGTGCCAGTAGCATTTCCAGCGGGGGGCAGTACGAGCAGTACTTC
NA TRBD1 TRBJ2-7 TRBV28 CASSPRQGRYEQYF TGTGCCAGCAGTCCCAGACAGGGGAGGTACGAGCAGTACTTC
NA NA TRBJ1-6 TRBV19 CASSSETAYSPLHF TGTGCCAGTAGTAGTGAGACAGCATATTCACCCCTCCACTTT
NA NA TRBJ2-7 TRBV27 CASSLYGSSDSSYEQYF TGTGCCAGCAGTTTATACGGGTCCTCCGACAGCTCCTACGAGCAGTACTTC
NA TRBD1 TRBJ2-2 TRBV24-1 CATSDPYRPGQGFTGELFF TGTGCCACCAGTGATCCCTACCGGCCGGGACAGGGATTCACCGGGGAGCTGTTTTTT
NA TRBD2 TRBJ2-3 TRBV7-6 CASSLGLAGGTDTQYF TGTGCCAGCAGCCTGGGACTAGCGGGAGGGACAGATACGCAGTATTTT
NA TRBD2 TRBJ2-1 TRBV7-9 CASSVGTSGIPEQFF TGTGCCAGCAGCGTCGGGACTAGCGGGATACCTGAGCAGTTCTTC